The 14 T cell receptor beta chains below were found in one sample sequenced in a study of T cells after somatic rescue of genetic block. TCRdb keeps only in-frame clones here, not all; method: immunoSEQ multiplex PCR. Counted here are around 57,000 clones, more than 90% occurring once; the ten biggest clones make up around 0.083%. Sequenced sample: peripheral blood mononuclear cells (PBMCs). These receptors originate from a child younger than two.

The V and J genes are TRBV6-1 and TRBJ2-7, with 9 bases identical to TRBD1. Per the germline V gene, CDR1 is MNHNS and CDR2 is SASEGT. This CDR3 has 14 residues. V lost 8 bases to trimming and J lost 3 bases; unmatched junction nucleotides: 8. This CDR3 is CASGPGTGNYEQYF. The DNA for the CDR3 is TGTGCCAGCGGCCCCGGGACAGGGAACTACGAGCAGTACTTC.

CDR3 loop: CASRQGTSGSYEQYF. The DNA for the CDR3 is TGTGCCAGCAGACAAGGGACTAGCGGCTCCTACGAGCAGTACTTC. This sequence joins TRBV11-2 and TRBJ2-7; 11 bases line up with TRBD2. The germline CDR1 and CDR2 sequences are SGHAT and FQNNGV. The CDR3 is made up of 15 amino acids. J lost 0 bases, V lost 6 bases, and 4 bases had no gene match.

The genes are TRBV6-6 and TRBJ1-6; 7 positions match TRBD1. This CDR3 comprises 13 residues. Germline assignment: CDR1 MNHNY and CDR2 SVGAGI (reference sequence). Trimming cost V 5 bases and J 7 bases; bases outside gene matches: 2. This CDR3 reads CASSRTGNSPLHF. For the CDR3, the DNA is TGTGCCAGCAGTCGGACAGGAAATTCACCCCTCCACTTT.

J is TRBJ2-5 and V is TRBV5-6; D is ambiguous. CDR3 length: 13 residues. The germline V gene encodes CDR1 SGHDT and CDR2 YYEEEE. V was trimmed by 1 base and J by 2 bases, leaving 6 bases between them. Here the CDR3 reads CASSLTEQETQYF. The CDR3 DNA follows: TGTGCCAGCAGCTTGACGGAGCAAGAGACCCAGTACTTC. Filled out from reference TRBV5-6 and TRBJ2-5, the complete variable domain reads DAGVTQSPTHLIKTRGQQVTLRCSPKSGHDTVSWYQQALGQGPQFIFQYYEEEERQRGNFPDRFSGHQFPNYSSELNVNALLLGDSALYLCASSLTEQETQYFGPGTRLLVL.

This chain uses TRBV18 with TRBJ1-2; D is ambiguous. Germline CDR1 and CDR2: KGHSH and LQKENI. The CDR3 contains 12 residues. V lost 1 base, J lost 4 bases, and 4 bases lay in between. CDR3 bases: TGTGCCAGCTCACCACAGGGCTATGGCTACACCTTC. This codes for CASSPQGYGYTF.

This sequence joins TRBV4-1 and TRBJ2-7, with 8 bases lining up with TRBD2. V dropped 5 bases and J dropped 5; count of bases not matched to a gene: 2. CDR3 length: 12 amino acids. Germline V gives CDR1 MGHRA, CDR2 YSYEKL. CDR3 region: CASSKAGDEQYF. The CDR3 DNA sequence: TGCGCCAGCAGCAAAGCGGGGGACGAGCAGTACTTC.

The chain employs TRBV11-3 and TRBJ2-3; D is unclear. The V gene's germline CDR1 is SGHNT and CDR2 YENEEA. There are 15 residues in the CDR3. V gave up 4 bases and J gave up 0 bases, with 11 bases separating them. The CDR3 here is CASSSSPTSTDTQYF. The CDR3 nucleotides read TGTGCCAGCAGCTCGTCACCAACTAGCACAGATACGCAGTATTTT.

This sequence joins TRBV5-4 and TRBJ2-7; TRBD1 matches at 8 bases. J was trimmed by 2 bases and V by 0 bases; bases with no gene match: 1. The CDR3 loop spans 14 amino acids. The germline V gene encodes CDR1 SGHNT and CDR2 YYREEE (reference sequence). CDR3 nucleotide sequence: TGTGCCAGCAGCTTGGGGACAGGGACCTACGAGCAGTACTTC. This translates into CASSLGTGTYEQYF.

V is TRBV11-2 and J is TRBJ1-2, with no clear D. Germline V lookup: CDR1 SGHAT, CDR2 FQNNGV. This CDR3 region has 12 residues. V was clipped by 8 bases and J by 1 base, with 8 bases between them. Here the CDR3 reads CASSRGNYGYTF. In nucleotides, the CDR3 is TGTGCCAGCTCCCGGGGTAACTATGGCTACACCTTC.

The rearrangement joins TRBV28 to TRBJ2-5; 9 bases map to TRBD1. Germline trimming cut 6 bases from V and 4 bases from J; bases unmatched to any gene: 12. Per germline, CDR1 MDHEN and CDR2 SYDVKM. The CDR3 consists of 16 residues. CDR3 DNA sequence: TGTGCCAGCAGCGCACCGGGACAGGGCGGGCGAGAGACCCAGTACTTC. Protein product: CASSAPGQGGRETQYF. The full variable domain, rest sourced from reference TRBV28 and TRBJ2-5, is DVKVTQSSRYLVKRTGEKVFLECVQDMDHENMFWYRQDPGLGLRLIYFSYDVKMKEKGDIPEGYSVSREKKERFSLILESASTNQTSMYLCASSAPGQGGRETQYFGPGTRLLVL.

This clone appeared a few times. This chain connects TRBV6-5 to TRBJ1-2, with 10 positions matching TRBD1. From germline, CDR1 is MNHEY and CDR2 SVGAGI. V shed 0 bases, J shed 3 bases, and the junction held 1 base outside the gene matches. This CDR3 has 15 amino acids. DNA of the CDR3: TGTGCCAGCAGTTACTCGACAGGGGGCGACTATGGCTACACCTTC. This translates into CASSYSTGGDYGYTF.

The DNA for the CDR3 is TGTGCCAGCAGCCAAACCGGACCGCGCACAGATACGCAGTATTTT. Translation: CASSQTGPRTDTQYF. The chain combines TRBV7-2 with TRBJ2-3; D gene uncertain. V was cut by 5 bases and J by 1 base, with 13 bases left in between. The CDR3 consists of 15 residues. Germline assignment: CDR1 SGHTA and CDR2 FQGNSA. Supplemented by reference TRBV7-2 and TRBJ2-3, the full variable domain reads GAGVSQSPSNKVTEKGKDVELRCDPISGHTALYWYRQSLGQGLEFLIYFQGNSAPDKSGLPSDRFSAERTGGSVSTLTIQRTQQEDSAVYLCASSQTGPRTDTQYFGPGTRLTVL.

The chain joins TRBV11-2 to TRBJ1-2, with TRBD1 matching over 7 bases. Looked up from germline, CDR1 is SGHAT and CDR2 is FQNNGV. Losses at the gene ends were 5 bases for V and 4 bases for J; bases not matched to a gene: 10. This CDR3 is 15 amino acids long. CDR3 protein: CASSDRVPSFYGYTF. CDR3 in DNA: TGTGCCAGCAGCGACAGGGTGCCCTCCTTCTATGGCTACACCTTC.

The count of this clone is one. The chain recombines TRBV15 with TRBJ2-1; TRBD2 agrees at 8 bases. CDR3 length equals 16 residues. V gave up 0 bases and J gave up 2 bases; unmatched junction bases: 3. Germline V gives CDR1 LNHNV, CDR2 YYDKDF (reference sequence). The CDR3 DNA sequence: TGTGCCACCAGCAGAGAGGTTAGCGGGGCCTACAATGAGCAGTTCTTC. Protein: CATSREVSGAYNEQFF.